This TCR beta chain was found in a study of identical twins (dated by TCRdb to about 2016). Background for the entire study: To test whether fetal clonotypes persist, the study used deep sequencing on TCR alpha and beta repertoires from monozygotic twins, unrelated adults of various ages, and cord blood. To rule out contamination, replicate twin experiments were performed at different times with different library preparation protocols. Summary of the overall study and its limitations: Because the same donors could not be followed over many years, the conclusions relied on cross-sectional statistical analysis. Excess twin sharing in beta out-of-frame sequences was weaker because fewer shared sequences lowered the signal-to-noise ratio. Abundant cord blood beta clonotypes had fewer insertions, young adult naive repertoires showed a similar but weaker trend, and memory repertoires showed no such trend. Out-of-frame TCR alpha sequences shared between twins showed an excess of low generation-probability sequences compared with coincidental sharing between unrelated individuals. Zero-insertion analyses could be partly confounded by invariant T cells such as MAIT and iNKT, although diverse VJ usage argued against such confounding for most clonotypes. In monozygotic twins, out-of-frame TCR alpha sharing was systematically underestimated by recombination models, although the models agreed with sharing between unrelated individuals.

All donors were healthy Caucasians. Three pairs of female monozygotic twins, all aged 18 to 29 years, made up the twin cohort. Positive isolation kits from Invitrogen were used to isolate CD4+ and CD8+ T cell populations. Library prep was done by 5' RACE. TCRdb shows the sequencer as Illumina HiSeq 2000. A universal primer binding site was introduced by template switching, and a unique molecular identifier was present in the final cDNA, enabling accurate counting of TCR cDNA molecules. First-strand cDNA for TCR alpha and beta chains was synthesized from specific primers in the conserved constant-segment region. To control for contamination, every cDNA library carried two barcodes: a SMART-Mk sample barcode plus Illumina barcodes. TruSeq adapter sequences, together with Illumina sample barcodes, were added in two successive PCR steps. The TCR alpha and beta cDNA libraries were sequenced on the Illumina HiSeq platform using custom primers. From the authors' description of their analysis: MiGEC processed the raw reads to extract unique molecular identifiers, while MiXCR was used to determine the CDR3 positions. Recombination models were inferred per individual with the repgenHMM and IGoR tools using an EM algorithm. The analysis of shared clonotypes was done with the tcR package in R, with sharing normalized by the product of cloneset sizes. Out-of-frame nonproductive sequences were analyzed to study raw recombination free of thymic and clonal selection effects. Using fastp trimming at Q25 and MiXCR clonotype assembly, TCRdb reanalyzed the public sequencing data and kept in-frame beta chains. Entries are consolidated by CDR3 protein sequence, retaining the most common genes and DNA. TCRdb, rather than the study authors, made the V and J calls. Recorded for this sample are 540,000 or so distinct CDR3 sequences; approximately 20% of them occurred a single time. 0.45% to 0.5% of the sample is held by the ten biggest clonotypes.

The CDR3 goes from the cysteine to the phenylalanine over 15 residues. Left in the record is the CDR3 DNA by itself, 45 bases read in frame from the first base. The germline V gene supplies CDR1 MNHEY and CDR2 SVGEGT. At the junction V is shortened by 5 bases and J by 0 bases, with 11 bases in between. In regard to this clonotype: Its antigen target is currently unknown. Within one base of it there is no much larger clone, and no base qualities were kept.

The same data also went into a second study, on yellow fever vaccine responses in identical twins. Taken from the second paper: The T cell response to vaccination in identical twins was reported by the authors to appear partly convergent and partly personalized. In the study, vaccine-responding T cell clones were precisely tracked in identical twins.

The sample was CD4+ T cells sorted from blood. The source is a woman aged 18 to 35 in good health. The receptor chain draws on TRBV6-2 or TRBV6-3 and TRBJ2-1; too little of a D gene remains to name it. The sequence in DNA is TGTGCCAGCAGTCCGATTGGCCTCTCCTACAATGAGCAGTTCTTC. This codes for CASSPIGLSYNEQFF.